A single T cell receptor (beta chain) is shown here with its context. Per germline, CDR1 MNHEY and CDR2 SMNVEV (reference sequence). The CDR3 extends over 16 amino acids. Trimming took 6 bases from V and 5 from J; bases not matched to a gene: 6. In the source study's methods: Estimation of nucleated cell counts relied on the amplification of reference gene primers. Here immunoSEQ multiplex PCR was the method, and the copy in TCRdb shows in-frame clones only, minus some. The V and J calls and the clone size are those of that table, but D and trimming were determined from the DNA. In the table there are approximately 60,000 clones, roughly 92% of which are singletons. This sample was included in a study of blood T cell repertoires in COVID-19. Study-wide context: The United States, Italy and Spain were the sources of the acute and convalescent COVID-19 samples. T cells, B-cell-depleted T cells, or PBMCs provided the cDNA or gDNA that served as material.

The genes are TRBV27 and TRBJ2-5; TRBD2 matches at 16 bases. This TCR derives from a man in his 70s with active COVID-19. The sequenced material came from peripheral blood. The CDR3 DNA is TGTGCCAGCAGCCAGGGACTAGCGGGGGGGCAGGAGACCCAGTACTTC. Amino acids: CASSQGLAGGQETQYF.